This TCR beta chain is drawn from a study of blood T cell repertoires in COVID-19. As concerns this clone: Sequence at one end of the junction differs from germline and may be a read error.

This CDR3 is 12 amino acids long. In germline, CDR1 is SGHDT, CDR2 YYEEEE. TCRdb's copy holds only in-frame clones and misses some; the assay was immunoSEQ multiplex PCR. Seen here are 150,000 to 200,000 clones, more than 75% observed once, and the top ten hold 6.6%. The chain couples TRBV5-6 to TRBJ2-5, with 8 bases that match TRBD1. The TCR sequence derives from a woman in her 50s who had recovered from COVID-19. Sequencing was carried out using PBMCs or T cells enriched from blood (not recorded which). The DNA of the CDR3 is TGTGCCAGCAACAGGGGGATAGAGGCCCAGTACTTC. Translated, it gives CASNRGIEAQYF.